Listed below are T cell receptor beta chains from one sample, sequenced in a study of blood T cell repertoires in COVID-19. Repertoires were generated with immunoSEQ multiplex PCR, while TCRdb's copy carries only in-frame clones and drops some. The data show about 200,000 clones, around 85% seen once. Sequencing was done on a sample of PBMCs or T cells enriched from blood (not recorded which). The source is a woman aged 40-49 years with acute COVID-19. CDR3s include the opening cysteine and the closing phenylalanine or tryptophan. D genes are given only for firm matches. Clone size appears in some rows only: once, few, many, or a class for an expanded clone.

CDR3: CASSPRPSGEQYF
DNA: TGTGCCAGCAGCCCCCGACCGTCAGGCGAGCAGTACTTC
V: TRBV9
D: NA
size: NA
J: TRBJ2-7

CDR3: CASSPGTATTDTQYF
DNA: TGTGCCAGCAGCCCCGGGACAGCCACCACAGATACGCAGTATTTT
V: TRBV14
D: TRBD1
size: NA
J: TRBJ2-3

CDR3: CASRVGGSGGYTF
DNA: TGTGCCAGCAGAGTGGGGGGGTCGGGTGGCTACACCTTC
V: TRBV5-6
D: NA
size: NA
J: TRBJ1-2

CDR3: CASRADKGGAEQFF
DNA: TGTGCCAGCAGAGCTGACAAAGGAGGGGCTGAGCAGTTCTTC
V: TRBV2
D: NA
size: NA
J: TRBJ2-1

CDR3: CASSQDREREPGTGELFF
DNA: TGTGCCAGCAGCCAAGATAGGGAGCGGGAGCCGGGCACCGGGGAGCTGTTTTTT
V: TRBV4-2
D: TRBD2
size: NA
J: TRBJ2-2

CDR3: CASSTESGIYTDTQYF
DNA: TGTGCCAGTAGTACAGAGTCAGGGATTTACACAGATACGCAGTATTTT
V: TRBV19
D: NA
size: NA
J: TRBJ2-3

CDR3: CASSLVGQDYGYTF
DNA: TGCGCCAGCAGCTTGGTGGGTCAGGACTATGGCTACACCTTC
V: TRBV5-1
D: NA
size: few
J: TRBJ1-2

CDR3: CASSLWTSGDLGELFF
DNA: TGTGCCAGCAGCTTGTGGACTAGCGGCGATCTGGGGGAGCTGTTTTTT
V: TRBV11-2
D: TRBD2
size: NA
J: TRBJ2-2

CDR3: CASSSTSGKDETQYF
DNA: TGTGCCAGCAGTTCGACTAGCGGGAAGGACGAGACCCAGTACTTC
V: TRBV6-5
D: TRBD2
size: NA
J: TRBJ2-5

CDR3: CASSLASSRDYEQYF
DNA: TGCGCCAGCAGCTTGGCTTCCTCGCGGGACTACGAGCAGTACTTC
V: TRBV5-1
D: NA
size: NA
J: TRBJ2-7

CDR3: CASRSGGPINRNYGYTF
DNA: TGTGCCAGTAGGAGCGGGGGGCCAATTAACCGCAACTATGGCTACACCTTC
V: TRBV19
D: NA
size: few
J: TRBJ1-2

CDR3: CASSYRSGWENEQFF
DNA: TGTGCCAGCAGCTACCGTAGCGGGTGGGAGAATGAGCAGTTCTTC
V: TRBV7-2
D: TRBD2
size: NA
J: TRBJ2-1

CDR3: CASSPRLETQYF
DNA: TGTGCCAGCAGCCCCCGGTTAGAGACCCAGTACTTC
V: TRBV9
D: NA
size: NA
J: TRBJ2-5

CDR3: CASSLITGTGGQPQHF
DNA: TGTGCCAGCAGTTTAATTACCGGGACAGGCGGTCAGCCCCAGCATTTT
V: TRBV28
D: TRBD1
size: NA
J: TRBJ1-5

CDR3: CASSLVSRRETQYF
DNA: TGTGCCAGCAGCTTAGTTTCGAGGCGGGAGACCCAGTACTTC
V: TRBV7-2
D: NA
size: NA
J: TRBJ2-5

CDR3: CASSQDVPSGAYEQYF
DNA: TGCGCCAGCAGCCAAGATGTTCCTAGCGGGGCCTACGAGCAGTACTTC
V: TRBV4-1
D: TRBD2
size: NA
J: TRBJ2-7

CDR3: CASSAGIGRNSPLHF
DNA: TGTGCCAGCAGCGCGGGAATAGGGAGGAATTCACCCCTCCACTTT
V: TRBV9
D: NA
size: NA
J: TRBJ1-6

CDR3: CASRGQGRQPQHF
DNA: TGTGCCAGCAGAGGACAGGGACGGCAGCCCCAGCATTTT
V: TRBV2
D: TRBD1
size: once
J: TRBJ1-5

CDR3: CASGSTGGSNQPQHF
DNA: TGTGCCAGCGGGTCAACAGGGGGCAGCAATCAGCCCCAGCATTTT
V: TRBV27
D: TRBD1
size: NA
J: TRBJ1-5

CDR3: CSARGDSLQHF
DNA: TGCAGTGCTAGAGGGGACAGCCTCCAGCATTTT
V: TRBV20-1
D: TRBD1
size: NA
J: TRBJ1-5

CDR3: CASWSTSGSAYNEQFF
DNA: TGTGCCAGCTGGTCGACTAGCGGGAGCGCCTACAATGAGCAGTTCTTC
V: TRBV2
D: TRBD2
size: NA
J: TRBJ2-1

CDR3: CASTGQGGQPQHF
DNA: TGTGCCAGTACAGGACAGGGTGGACAGCCCCAGCATTTT
V: TRBV3-1/TRBV3-2
D: TRBD1
size: once
J: TRBJ1-5

CDR3: CASSSTGISTDTQYF
DNA: TGCGCCAGCAGCTCAACAGGGATAAGCACAGATACGCAGTATTTT
V: TRBV5-1
D: NA
size: NA
J: TRBJ2-3

CDR3: CASSLPGGTGELFF
DNA: TGTGCCAGCAGCCTACCAGGGGGGACCGGGGAGCTGTTTTTT
V: TRBV13
D: NA
size: few
J: TRBJ2-2

CDR3: CASSLNYYEQYF
DNA: TGTGCCAGCAGCCTTAATTACTACGAGCAGTACTTC
V: TRBV3-1/TRBV3-2
D: NA
size: NA
J: TRBJ2-7

CDR3: CASSYRLAGEETQYF
DNA: TGTGCCAGCAGTTACCGACTAGCGGGAGAGGAGACCCAGTACTTC
V: TRBV27
D: TRBD2
size: NA
J: TRBJ2-5

CDR3: CASSLQGTGTNYGYTF
DNA: TGTGCCAGCAGTTTACAAGGGACAGGGACTAACTATGGCTACACCTTC
V: TRBV27
D: TRBD1
size: NA
J: TRBJ1-2

CDR3: CASSRGTGTPEAFF
DNA: TGCGCCAGCAGCCGGGGGACAGGGACCCCTGAAGCTTTCTTT
V: TRBV5-1
D: TRBD1
size: NA
J: TRBJ1-1

CDR3: CASSYGALAGGIYEQYF
DNA: TGTGCCAGCAGCTACGGGGCCCTAGCGGGAGGAATCTACGAGCAGTACTTC
V: TRBV11-3
D: TRBD2
size: NA
J: TRBJ2-7

CDR3: CASRPDSFYEQYF
DNA: TGTGCCAGCAGGCCGGACAGCTTCTACGAGCAGTACTTC
V: TRBV12-3/TRBV12-4
D: NA
size: NA
J: TRBJ2-7

CDR3: CATSDGAGGAYNEQFF
DNA: TGTGCCACCAGTGATGGGGCGGGAGGGGCCTACAATGAGCAGTTCTTC
V: TRBV24-1
D: TRBD2
size: NA
J: TRBJ2-1

CDR3: CASSVDLDRGTEYF
DNA: TGTGCCAGCAGCGTGGACCTGGACAGGGGTACGGAGTATTTT
V: TRBV5-5
D: TRBD1
size: NA
J: TRBJ2-3

CDR3: CASSLSGIHQPQHF
DNA: TGTGCCAGCAGCCTTAGCGGGATTCACCAGCCCCAGCATTTT
V: TRBV3-1/TRBV3-2
D: NA
size: NA
J: TRBJ1-5

CDR3: CASTGGADRTQYF
DNA: TGTGCCAGCACCGGGGGGGCGGACAGGACCCAGTACTTC
V: TRBV27
D: TRBD2
size: NA
J: TRBJ2-5

CDR3: CASSIADDGDYEQYF
DNA: TGTGCCAGTAGTATAGCAGACGACGGGGATTACGAGCAGTACTTC
V: TRBV19
D: NA
size: few
J: TRBJ2-7

CDR3: CASSSPGTITDTQYF
DNA: TGTGCCAGCAGTTCGCCCGGGACTATCACAGATACGCAGTATTTT
V: TRBV7-2
D: TRBD2
size: NA
J: TRBJ2-3

CDR3: CASSISFGTGGGYTF
DNA: TGTGCCAGTAGTATAAGTTTCGGGACAGGGGGTGGCTACACCTTC
V: TRBV19
D: TRBD1
size: NA
J: TRBJ1-2

CDR3: CASSVLAGRNTGELFF
DNA: TGTGCCAGCAGCGTCTTAGCCGGCCGTAACACCGGGGAGCTGTTTTTT
V: TRBV9
D: NA
size: NA
J: TRBJ2-2

CDR3: CASSSGNNYGYTF
DNA: TGTGCCAGCAGTTCCGGGAATAACTATGGCTACACCTTC
V: TRBV28
D: NA
size: NA
J: TRBJ1-2

CDR3: CASSQTTLAGVPHEQFF
DNA: TGTGCCAGCAGCCAGACCACACTAGCGGGAGTCCCCCATGAGCAGTTCTTC
V: TRBV4-2
D: TRBD2
size: once
J: TRBJ2-1

CDR3: CATSRGGIRSYEQYF
DNA: TGTGCCACCAGCAGAGGAGGAATTCGGTCCTACGAGCAGTACTTC
V: TRBV15
D: NA
size: NA
J: TRBJ2-7

CDR3: CASSLGRGEQYF
DNA: TGTGCCAGCAGCTTAGGGCGGGGCGAGCAGTACTTC
V: TRBV7-8
D: NA
size: NA
J: TRBJ2-7

CDR3: CASSFGSSSYNEQFF
DNA: TGTGCCAGCAGCTTCGGGTCCAGCTCCTACAATGAGCAGTTCTTC
V: TRBV5-4
D: NA
size: NA
J: TRBJ2-1

CDR3: CATSDPSGPRIDEQFF
DNA: TGTGCCACCAGTGATCCTAGCGGACCTCGTATCGATGAGCAGTTCTTC
V: TRBV24-1
D: TRBD2
size: NA
J: TRBJ2-1

CDR3: CASSQVTSVTDTQYF
DNA: TGTGCCAGCAGCCAAGTGACTAGTGTCACAGATACGCAGTATTTT
V: TRBV3-1/TRBV3-2
D: NA
size: NA
J: TRBJ2-3

CDR3: CASSSRGGGTSDHEQFF
DNA: TGTGCCAGCAGCTCGCGTGGTGGTGGGACTAGCGACCATGAGCAGTTCTTC
V: TRBV7-3
D: TRBD2
size: NA
J: TRBJ2-1

CDR3: CASSLHDLTYEQYF
DNA: TGTGCCAGCAGCCTTCACGACTTAACCTACGAGCAGTACTTC
V: TRBV7-2
D: NA
size: NA
J: TRBJ2-7

CDR3: CASRSGGGSGYTF
DNA: TGTGCCAGCAGAAGTGGTGGGGGGAGCGGCTACACCTTC
V: TRBV2
D: NA
size: NA
J: TRBJ1-2

CDR3: CASSQDRTVSNYGYTF
DNA: TGCGCCAGCAGCCAAGACCGGACAGTCAGTAACTATGGCTACACCTTC
V: TRBV4-3
D: NA
size: NA
J: TRBJ1-2

CDR3: CSVVQGSYEQYF
DNA: TGCAGCGTTGTACAGGGTAGCTACGAGCAGTACTTC
V: TRBV29-1
D: NA
size: NA
J: TRBJ2-7

CDR3: CASSLVTGELFF
DNA: TGTGCCAGCAGCTTAGTGACAGGGGAGCTGTTTTTT
V: TRBV7-8
D: NA
size: once
J: TRBJ2-2

CDR3: CASRLLSASGEQYF
DNA: TGTGCCAGCAGACTATTATCGGCTAGCGGAGAGCAGTACTTC
V: TRBV7-9
D: TRBD2
size: NA
J: TRBJ2-7

CDR3: CASSPPGQGNGKLFF
DNA: TGTGCCAGCTCCCCCCCGGGACAGGGTAATGGGAAACTGTTTTTT
V: TRBV28
D: TRBD1
size: NA
J: TRBJ1-4

CDR3: CASSLKTGGSYGYTF
DNA: TGTGCCAGCAGTTTGAAGACAGGGGGTAGCTATGGCTACACCTTC
V: TRBV27
D: TRBD1
size: NA
J: TRBJ1-2

CDR3: CASSPEGQSYGYTF
DNA: TGCGCCAGCAGCCCCGAGGGACAGAGCTATGGCTACACCTTC
V: TRBV10-1
D: TRBD1
size: NA
J: TRBJ1-2

CDR3: CASSQEHRTRSTDTQYF
DNA: TGTGCCAGCAGCCAAGAACATAGGACTAGGAGCACAGATACGCAGTATTTT
V: TRBV4-2
D: TRBD2
size: few
J: TRBJ2-3

CDR3: CATSREQAEETQYF
DNA: TGTGCCACCAGCAGAGAACAGGCTGAAGAGACCCAGTACTTC
V: TRBV15
D: NA
size: NA
J: TRBJ2-5

CDR3: CASSEAGVNEKLFF
DNA: TGTGCCAGCAGTGAAGCGGGCGTTAATGAAAAACTGTTTTTT
V: TRBV25-1
D: NA
size: once
J: TRBJ1-4